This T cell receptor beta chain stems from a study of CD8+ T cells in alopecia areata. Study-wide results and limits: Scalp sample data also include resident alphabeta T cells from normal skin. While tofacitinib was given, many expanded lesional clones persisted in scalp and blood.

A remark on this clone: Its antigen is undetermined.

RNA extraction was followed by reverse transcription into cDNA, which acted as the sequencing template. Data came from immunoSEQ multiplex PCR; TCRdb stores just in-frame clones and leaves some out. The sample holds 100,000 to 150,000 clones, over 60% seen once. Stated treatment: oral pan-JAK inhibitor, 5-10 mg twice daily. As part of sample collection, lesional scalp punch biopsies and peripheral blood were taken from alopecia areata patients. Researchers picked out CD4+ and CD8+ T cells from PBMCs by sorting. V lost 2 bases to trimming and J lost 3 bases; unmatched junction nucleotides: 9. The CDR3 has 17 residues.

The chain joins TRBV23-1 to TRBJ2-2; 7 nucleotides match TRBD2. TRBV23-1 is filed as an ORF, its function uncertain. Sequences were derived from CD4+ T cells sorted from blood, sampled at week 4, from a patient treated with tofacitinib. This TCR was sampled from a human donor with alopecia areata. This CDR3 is CASSQAPGTKDTGELFF. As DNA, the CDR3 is TGCGCCAGCAGTCAAGCCCCCGGGACTAAGGACACCGGGGAGCTGTTTTTT.